These 10 T cell receptor beta chains were sequenced from one sample in a study of regulatory T cells in long-lasting Graves disease. The time point was: newly diagnosed GD, antithyroid drugs for less than 3 months. RNA from PBMCs was the source of the TCR library. Investigators prepared the TCR beta libraries by applying iRepertoire HTBI primers and Arm-PCR of CDR3 regions. Each CDR3 protein gets one entry after TCRdb re-called the multiplex PCR reads with MiXCR. The sample contains roughly 510,000 distinct CDR3 sequences, approximately 16% of which appear only once. The sample was also reused in another study, on T cells in Graves' hyperthyroidism and ophthalmopathy.

Sample: peripheral blood mononuclear cells (PBMCs), taken at new diagnosis, from a patient treated with antithyroid drugs. The receptors come from a man younger than 30 with Graves disease.

To note about this clonotype: This may be a read error, as it is one base from a much larger clone. The genes are TRBV5-1 and TRBJ2-7, with 14 bases lining up with TRBD2. Per the germline V gene, CDR1 is SGHRS and CDR2 is YFSETQ. This CDR3 has 20 amino acids. The CDR3 loop reads CASSLGGPRTSGGLTYEQYF. The CDR3 DNA reads as TGTGCCAGCAGCTTAGGCGGGCCCCGGACTAGCGGGGGGCTTACCTACGAGCAGTACTTC.

This clonotype was seen only a few times. The CDR3 nucleotides are TGTGCCAGCAGCTTAGATTGGGCGGGAGAAGCAACAGATACGCAGTATTTT. Encoded protein: CASSLDWAGEATDTQYF. This chain links TRBV11-3 with TRBJ2-3, with 7 bases lining up with TRBD2. Germline V gene sequence: CDR1 SGHNT, CDR2 YENEEA. V trimming: 0 bases; J trimming: 3 bases; junction bases outside the gene matches: 9. The CDR3 runs to 17 residues.

The chain links TRBV4-1 to TRBJ2-7; 8 bases match TRBD1. The CDR3 is 15 residues long. Unmatched junction bases numbered 5, after V lost 0 bases and J lost 4 bases. The germline gives CDR1 MGHRA, CDR2 YSYEKL. Written as DNA, the CDR3 is TGCGCCAGCAGCCAAGATGACAGGGGCTGGTACGAGCAGTACTTC. Translated, it gives CASSQDDRGWYEQYF.

Regarding this clonotype: A much more abundant neighbour one base away suggests this may be a read error. The rearrangement links TRBV6-2 or TRBV6-3 to TRBJ2-7; 9 positions agree with TRBD2. V shed 5 bases, J shed 6 bases, and the junction held 8 bases outside the gene matches. Germline CDR1 and CDR2: MNHEY and SVGEGT. CDR3 length: 14 amino acids. CDR3 region: CASSVGLAGSEQYF. The DNA of the CDR3 is TGTGCCAGCAGTGTAGGTCTAGCGGGAAGCGAGCAGTACTTC.

At least ten counts were recorded for this clonotype. The V call is TRBV27, the J call TRBJ2-3, with 8 bases identical to TRBD2. J was trimmed by 2 bases and V by 5 bases; bases with no gene match: 6. CDR1 is MNHEY, CDR2 SMNVEV, per germline (reference sequence). The CDR3 is 15 amino acids. The CDR3 bases are TGTGCCAGCAGTCCGATGACTAGCGCCACAGATACGCAGTATTTT. It is translated as CASSPMTSATDTQYF.

Details on this clonotype: A clone one base away is much larger, so this may be a read error. The J gene is TRBJ1-1, the V gene TRBV15; no definite D call. Trimming stripped 7 bases from V and 10 bases from J, with 13 bases between. CDR1 is LNHNV and CDR2 is YYDKDF in the germline V gene (reference sequence). The CDR3 is 11 residues long. CDR3 loop: CATNSTGTAFF. The CDR3 DNA reads as TGTGCCACCAACTCAACGGGTACAGCTTTCTTT.

This rearrangement joins TRBV7-9 to TRBJ2-3, with 9 positions matching TRBD2. The ends lost 4 bases at V and 4 bases at J; junction bases unmatched: 6. Germline CDR1 SEHNR, CDR2 FQNEAQ (reference sequence). The CDR3 is 15 amino acids. The CDR3 region is CASSWGVAGADTQYF. CDR3 sequence (DNA): TGTGCCAGCAGCTGGGGGGTAGCGGGAGCAGATACGCAGTATTTT.

The chain recombines TRBV18 with TRBJ2-7; D call uncertain. Trimming stripped 3 bases from V and 2 bases from J, with 14 bases between. The CDR3 runs 15 residues. The germline V gene encodes CDR1 KGHSH and CDR2 LQKENI. The CDR3 nucleotides are TGTGCCAGCTCACCCGCTCAGTCGGGTACCTACGAGCAGTACTTC. This translates into CASSPAQSGTYEQYF.

There are many counts of this clonotype. The rearrangement links TRBV11-2 to TRBJ2-7; no clear D gene. The CDR3 has 10 amino acids. Germline CDR1 and CDR2: SGHAT and FQNNGV. V was cut by 5 bases and J by 4 bases, with 3 bases left in between. CDR3 DNA: TGTGCCAGCAGCCAATACGAGCAGTACTTC. The encoded protein is CASSQYEQYF.

This clonotype was recorded only once. The chain links TRBV5-1 to TRBJ1-2, with D possibly TRBD1 on 6 matching bases. Germline CDR1 and CDR2: SGHRS and YFSETQ. Trimming removed 4 bases from V and 10 bases from J, with 20 bases in between. The CDR3 length is 14 residues. CDR3 coding DNA: TGCGCCAGCAGCCCCCAGGGATCCAGGGGTTACTACACCTTC. This codes for CASSPQGSRGYYTF.